The rows below give T cell receptor beta chains drawn from one sample of a study of blood T cell repertoires in COVID-19. Clones were read by immunoSEQ multiplex PCR, and TCRdb kept only the in-frame ones, dropping some. The table lists around 70,000 clones, over 70% of them singletons. Material for sequencing was peripheral blood. These receptors were obtained from a man in his 70s with acute or convalescent COVID-19. CDR3s include the opening cysteine and the closing phenylalanine or tryptophan. Fields, in order: D gene, clone size, V gene, J gene, CDR3 DNA, CDR3 protein. D genes are given only for firm matches. The size entry is marked missing in some rows and otherwise reads once, few, many or a size class.

-	once	TRBV18	TRBJ1-1	TGTGCCAGCTCACCCCAGGATCTGAACACTGAAGCTTTCTTT	CASSPQDLNTEAFF
-	-	TRBV9	TRBJ2-6	TGTGCCAGCAGCCCGGGACACTTCTCTGGGGCCAACGTCCTGACTTTC	CASSPGHFSGANVLTF
-	few	TRBV7-2	TRBJ2-5	TGTGCCAGCAGCCCTTTGCGGAGTGGAGAGACCCAGTACTTC	CASSPLRSGETQYF
-	-	TRBV7-9	TRBJ2-7	TGTGCCAGCAGCTTAGTAAACAGTCGCACCTACGAGCAGTACTTC	CASSLVNSRTYEQYF
TRBD2	-	TRBV29-1	TRBJ2-3	TGCAGCGTCGAGGAGACTAGCCCCGTCGATACGCAGTATTTT	CSVEETSPVDTQYF
TRBD1	-	TRBV5-1	TRBJ1-6	TGCGCCAGCAGCGTGGGACAGAATAATTCACCCCTCCACTTT	CASSVGQNNSPLHF
-	-	TRBV14	TRBJ2-1	TGTGCCAGCAGCCAGGGGGGCGGGAGTAACGGCGATGAGCAGTTCTTC	CASSQGGGSNGDEQFF
-	-	TRBV19	TRBJ1-2	TGTGCCAGTAGTCCAGGGGTGATCTATGGCTACACCTTC	CASSPGVIYGYTF
-	-	TRBV6-1	TRBJ1-1	TGTGCCAGCAGTGAAGTTGGATTAGGGGCTGAAGCTTTCTTT	CASSEVGLGAEAFF
-	-	TRBV7-3	TRBJ2-2	TGTGCCCCCCGGACTCACACCGGGGAGCTGTTTTTT	CAPRTHTGELFF
TRBD2	-	TRBV15	TRBJ2-3	TGTGCCACCAGCAGAGTAAATAGCGGGAGTAAAGATACGCAGTATTTT	CATSRVNSGSKDTQYF
-	few	TRBV29-1	TRBJ1-2	TGCAGCGATAAGAGTCAGGGGACTAACTATGGCTACACCTTC	CSDKSQGTNYGYTF
-	-	TRBV7-3	TRBJ2-1	TGTGCCAGCAGCGGACCGGGGTACAATGAGCAGTTCTTC	CASSGPGYNEQFF
TRBD2	-	TRBV9	TRBJ2-3	TGTGCCAGCAGCGTAGGCGGCGGGGGGAGGGATACGCAGTATTTT	CASSVGGGGRDTQYF
-	-	TRBV9	TRBJ2-3	TGTGCCAGCAGCGGCGGGAGCACAGATACGCAGTATTTT	CASSGGSTDTQYF
-	-	TRBV11-1	TRBJ1-1	TGTGCCAGCAGCCCGTGGAGGACCTTTAGCACTGAAGCTTTCTTT	CASSPWRTFSTEAFF
TRBD1	few	TRBV12-3/TRBV12-4	TRBJ1-4	TGTGCCAGCAGTTTTACAGGGGGACAAAAACTGTTTTTT	CASSFTGGQKLFF
TRBD2	few	TRBV6-6	TRBJ2-2	TGTGCCAGCGGTAGCGGGCTAACGAGCGGGGAGCTGTTTTTT	CASGSGLTSGELFF
TRBD1	-	TRBV2	TRBJ1-3	TGTGCCAGCAGTGACCCTTACGGGACAGTTGGAAACACCATATATTTT	CASSDPYGTVGNTIYF
-	-	TRBV2	TRBJ1-2	TGTGCCAGCAATCTTGGCAGGGGAGATGGCTACACCTTC	CASNLGRGDGYTF
-	-	TRBV14	TRBJ1-2	TGTGCCAGCAGCCAAGCAGGGGTTGGCTACACCTTC	CASSQAGVGYTF
TRBD1	few	TRBV29-1	TRBJ1-3	TGCAGCGCTATGACAGGGTATGGAAACACCATATATTTT	CSAMTGYGNTIYF
TRBD1	-	TRBV24-1	TRBJ2-3	TGTGCCACCAGCATGGGACAGGGGGCACACACAGATACGCAGTATTTT	CATSMGQGAHTDTQYF
-	-	TRBV7-9	TRBJ2-7	TGTGCCAGCAGCTTAAGGGGTCAGCCAGGCGAGCAGTACTTC	CASSLRGQPGEQYF
TRBD2	-	TRBV18	TRBJ2-7	TGTGCCAGCTCACCACCCGGGGGGACTAGCGGGACGGGCGAGCAGTACTTC	CASSPPGGTSGTGEQYF
-	-	TRBV4-3	TRBJ1-4	TGCGCCAGCAGCCGGGACACATATGAAAAACTGTTTTTT	CASSRDTYEKLFF
TRBD2	-	TRBV7-3	TRBJ2-5	TGTGCCAGCAGCTCGGGCGGGCTAGCGGGAGTAGGAGAGACCCAGTACTTC	CASSSGGLAGVGETQYF
TRBD1	-	TRBV6-5	TRBJ2-7	TGTGCCGGGAAAGGACAGGGGCGGTACGAGCAGTACTTC	CAGKGQGRYEQYF
TRBD2	once	TRBV28	TRBJ2-7	TGTGCCAGCAGGCCTAGCGGGACGGGCGAGCAGTACTTC	CASRPSGTGEQYF
TRBD1	-	TRBV7-6	TRBJ2-7	TGTGCCAGCAGCTCTGAGGGTCAGGGGGCCTACGAGCAGTACTTC	CASSSEGQGAYEQYF
TRBD1	-	TRBV7-2	TRBJ1-5	TGTGCCAGCAGCTTAGAAGGGACAGGATCAGCAAGCCCCCAGCATTTT	CASSLEGTGSASPQHF
TRBD2	-	TRBV3-1/TRBV3-2	TRBJ2-7	TGTGCCAGCAGCCAAAATATCCCTAGCGGTACCTACGAGCAGTACTTC	CASSQNIPSGTYEQYF
TRBD1	-	TRBV10-3	TRBJ1-4	TGTGCCATCAGTGAGTCAGGAGGGGGCCGGGAAAAACTGTTTTTT	CAISESGGGREKLFF
TRBD2	-	TRBV6-2/TRBV6-3	TRBJ2-7	TGTGCCAGCAGTTCTACGGCTAGCGGAGCCCTCCTCGAGCAGTACTTC	CASSSTASGALLEQYF
TRBD1	-	TRBV18	TRBJ2-3	TGTGCCAGCTCACCACCTATGGACAGGGCAGATACGCAGTATTTT	CASSPPMDRADTQYF
-	-	TRBV4-2	TRBJ2-1	TGTGCCAGCAGCCAACCAGGGTTCAACTCCTACAATGAGCAGTTCTTC	CASSQPGFNSYNEQFF
TRBD2	-	TRBV11-2	TRBJ2-3	TGTGCCAGCAGCTTAGGTCAGGGGACTAGCGGGAGAGGCACAGATACGCAGTATTTT	CASSLGQGTSGRGTDTQYF
-	once	TRBV28	TRBJ1-5	TGTGCCAGCAACGGGGGCAATCAGCCCCAGCATTTT	CASNGGNQPQHF
-	-	TRBV10-1	TRBJ2-7	TGCGCCAGCCAACCTCAGCGGTCGGGGGAGCAGTACTTC	CASQPQRSGEQYF
-	few	TRBV19	TRBJ1-1	TGTGCCAGTAGTATAGTTGGCGGCACAACAAAGTCCCTTCAAGCTTTCTTT	CASSIVGGTTKSLQAFF
-	few	TRBV18	TRBJ2-7	TGTGCCTCGGGACTGACATCCACCTACGAGCAGTACTTC	CASGLTSTYEQYF
-	few	TRBV2	TRBJ2-7	TGTGCCAGCAGTTACCACGGGGGGCTCTACGAGCAGTACTTC	CASSYHGGLYEQYF
-	-	TRBV28	TRBJ2-7	TGTGCCAGCAGTCCTACAGGAATCCTTTACGAGCAGTACTTC	CASSPTGILYEQYF
-	few	TRBV10-3	TRBJ2-7	TGTGCCATCAGTGAGTCGGGTAAGCGGACAGTCTACGAGCAGTACTTC	CAISESGKRTVYEQYF
TRBD2	-	TRBV5-8	TRBJ2-2	TGTGCCAGCAGCACCAGGACTAGCGGTTTCGCCGGGGAGCTGTTTTTT	CASSTRTSGFAGELFF
-	few	TRBV29-1	TRBJ2-3	TGCAGCGTCGTCCTAGCGTTGCGCACAGATACGCAGTATTTT	CSVVLALRTDTQYF
TRBD2	-	TRBV28	TRBJ2-7	TGTGCCAGCAAGACCGGGACTAGCGGGAGAGGGGAGCAGTACTTC	CASKTGTSGRGEQYF